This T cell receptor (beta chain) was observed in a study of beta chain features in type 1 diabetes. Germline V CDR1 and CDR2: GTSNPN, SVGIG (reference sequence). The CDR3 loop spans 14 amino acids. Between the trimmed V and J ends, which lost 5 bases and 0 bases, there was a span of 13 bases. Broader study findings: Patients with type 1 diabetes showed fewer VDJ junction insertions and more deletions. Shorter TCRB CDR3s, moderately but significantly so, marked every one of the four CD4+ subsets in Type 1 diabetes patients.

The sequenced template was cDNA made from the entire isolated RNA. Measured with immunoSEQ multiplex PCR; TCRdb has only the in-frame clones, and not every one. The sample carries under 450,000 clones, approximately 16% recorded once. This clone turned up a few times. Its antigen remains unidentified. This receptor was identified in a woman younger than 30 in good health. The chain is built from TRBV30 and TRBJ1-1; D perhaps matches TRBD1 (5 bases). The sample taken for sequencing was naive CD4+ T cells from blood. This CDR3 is CAWGPQALNTEAFF. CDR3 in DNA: TGTGCCTGGGGTCCACAGGCCCTGAACACTGAAGCTTTCTTT.